Here is one TCR beta chain with its context. Its antigen is undetermined. Germline CDR1 reads SGHRS; CDR2 reads YFSETQ. There are 15 residues in the CDR3. This entry is derived from a study of T cells expressing NK-cell markers. Study in general: Sorted CD3+CD56+NKG2C+, CD3+CD56+NKG2C- and CD3+CD56-NKG2C+ T-cell subsets were beta-chain profiled. There were seven HCMV-seropositive donors and one seronegative donor among the eight sequenced. The study, taken as a whole, reports: A range of about 1.0-7.5% of CD8+ T cells consisted of dominant NKG2C+ clonotypes in 6 or 7 donors.

After re-calling the 5' RACE reads, TCRdb lists one entry per CDR3 protein, DNA absent. The ten most abundant clones cover approximately 3.5% of a sample with about 550,000 distinct CDR3 sequences. The sequencing sample was made of blood T cells: a sorted CD56 or NKG2C T cell subset, CD4+ or CD8+ T cells, or bulk PBMC T cells (not recorded which). This clonotype originated in a young man in good health. This sequence joins TRBV5-1 and TRBJ2-1; TCRdb's D gene call, TRBD1, goes unchecked for lack of DNA. The CDR3 sequence: CASSLEGAQHNEQFF.